This T cell receptor beta chain appears in the sequencing data of a study of T cells in Graves' hyperthyroidism and ophthalmopathy. RNA transcripts were the template for amplifying TCR beta CDR3 regions. The TCR CDR3 first-round RT-PCR relied on the HTBI primer set. MiXCR, applied by TCRdb to the multiplex PCR reads, yields one record per CDR3 protein. Of 250,000 to 350,000 distinct CDR3 sequences listed, around 20% are singletons. General study findings and limits: Before onset, ophthalmopathy was predicted by the model a median 6.5 months earlier.

Trimming took 2 bases from V and 1 from J; bases not matched to a gene: 7. This CDR3 has 15 residues. Germline V gene lookup returns CDR1 SQVTM and CDR2 ANQGSEA. Concerning this clonotype itself: Antigen specificity is unknown.

Diagnoses were made from clinical symptoms, serum measures (thyroxine and TRAb), thyroid ultrasound and orbital computed tomography. The sequence derives from a man aged 25 to 40 with Graves' ophthalmopathy. The sample comprised blood. This rearrangement joins TRBV29-1 to TRBJ2-5; 7 nucleotides agree with TRBD1. The CDR3 reads CSVENRGRTQETQYF. The CDR3 nucleotides are TGCAGCGTTGAAAACAGGGGACGGACCCAAGAGACCCAGTACTTC.